This T cell receptor beta chain appears in the sequencing data of a study of response to subunit inactivated influenza vaccine. Study observations and caveats: It was suggested by the authors that few new T cells are recruited by each seasonal influenza vaccination.

This clonotype appeared a few times. Its target is not known. A single record per CDR3 protein comes from TCRdb applying MiXCR to the RT-PCR reads. The sample contains 500,000 or so distinct CDR3 sequences, around 9.9% of which appear only once. V dropped 6 bases and J dropped 6 bases, with 20 bases sitting between them. From germline, CDR1 is DFQATT and CDR2 SNEGSKA (reference sequence). This CDR3 has 14 amino acids. The TCR was taken from a man aged 50-60 years who received an inactivated influenza vaccine. The rearrangement uses TRBV20-1 and TRBJ1-1; TRBD1 is a possible D gene (6 bases). The material sequenced was PBMCs from blood, taken roughly 46 days after vaccination. CDR3 in DNA: TGCAGTGCCATGAAAACAGGGATAGTTTCTGAAGCTTTCTTT. It yields the protein CSAMKTGIVSEAFF.